Presented here are 10 T cell receptor beta chains from one specimen sequenced in a study of cytomegalovirus exposure and HLA in healthy donors. The PCR had 60 Vbeta and 13 Jbeta primers. Clones were read by immunoSEQ multiplex PCR, and TCRdb kept only the in-frame ones, dropping some. In the table there are fewer than 200,000 clones, 76% of which are singletons. The sample comprised PBMCs. The receptors stem from a female donor in good health and CMV-seronegative.

This sequence joins TRBV5-6 and TRBJ1-1; D call uncertain. Germline lookup yields CDR1 SGHDT and CDR2 YYEEEE. V lost 3 bases and J lost 0, with 9 bases in between. CDR3 length: 14 residues. The CDR3 coding sequence is TGTGCCAGCAGCTCTAGGCCTATGAACACTGAAGCTTTCTTT. It specifies CASSSRPMNTEAFF.

The chain is built from TRBV4-1 and TRBJ1-4; TRBD1 aligns across 7 bases. The CDR3 has 16 residues. Germline-derived CDR1 and CDR2 are MGHRA and YSYEKL. V shed 0 bases, J shed 8 bases, and the junction held 9 bases outside the gene matches. The CDR3 bases are TGCGCCAGCAGCCAAGATGGGGCAGGGGGTGGGGAAAAACTGTTTTTT. Its protein is CASSQDGAGGGEKLFF.

This chain connects TRBV7-8 to TRBJ2-1; 8 bases map to TRBD2. After removal of 7 bases from V and 0 bases from J, the junction contained 11 bases not matched to a gene. CDR1 is SGHVS, CDR2 FQNEAQ, per germline. The CDR3 contains 17 residues. The CDR3: CASTELAGYSSYNEQFF. CDR3 DNA: TGTGCCAGCACAGAGCTAGCGGGCTATAGCTCCTACAATGAGCAGTTCTTC. The variable domain in full, with the rest retrieved from reference TRBV7-8 and TRBJ2-1, is GAGVSQSPRYKVAKRGQDVALRCDPISGHVSLFWYQQALGQGPEFLTYFQNEAQLDKSGLPSDRFFAERPEGSVSTLKIQRTQQEDSAVYLCASTELAGYSSYNEQFFGPGTRLTVL.

The chain links TRBV5-1 to TRBJ1-1, with D maybe TRBD1 (5 bases). This CDR3 has 14 residues. Trimming left V 7 bases short and J 0 bases short, with 13 bases between. The germline gives CDR1 SGHRS, CDR2 YFSETQ. The DNA of the CDR3 is TGCGCCAGCCGTGGAGACAGTATGAACACTGAAGCTTTCTTT. Its protein product is CASRGDSMNTEAFF.

The rearrangement links TRBV7-9 to TRBJ2-4; tentative D call: TRBD1 (6 bases). The CDR3 contains 15 residues. CDR1 SEHNR and CDR2 FQNEAQ come from the germline V gene (reference sequence). Trimming removed 0 bases at V and 4 bases at J, with 10 bases between. CDR3 coding DNA: TGTGCCAGCAGCTTAGCGGACAGTACAAAAAACATTCAGTACTTC. Protein: CASSLADSTKNIQYF.

The V call is TRBV16, the J call TRBJ2-7, with TRBD1 matching over 10 bases. The CDR3 loop spans 16 amino acids. After removal of 4 bases from V and 0 bases from J, the junction contained 6 bases not matched to a gene. Germline CDR1 KGHSY, CDR2 FQNENV. The CDR3, as DNA: TGTGCCAGCAGCCCAGGCGGGACAGGGGTCTCCTACGAGCAGTACTTC. It translates to CASSPGGTGVSYEQYF.

This clone was detected only once. V gene TRBV7-2 combines with J gene TRBJ2-5; 8 bases match TRBD2. The CDR3 is 14 residues long. J gave up 3 bases and V 2 bases, and 2 bases lay outside the gene matches. The germline V gene encodes CDR1 SGHTA and CDR2 FQGNSA. The CDR3 nucleotides read TGTGCCAGCAGCTTATTCGGGGGGGAAGAGACCCAGTACTTC. Translating gives CASSLFGGEETQYF.

This clone was observed a handful of times. The CDR3, as DNA: TGCGCCAGCAGCCCGACAGGGTTCGCTAATGAAAAACTGTTTTTT. Translation gives CASSPTGFANEKLFF. This rearrangement joins TRBV5-1 to TRBJ1-4; 7 bases line up with TRBD1. Germline V lookup: CDR1 SGHRS, CDR2 YFSETQ. J gave up 3 bases and V 4 bases, and 6 bases lay outside the gene matches. The CDR3 is made up of 15 amino acids. The entire variable domain, with the rest obtained from reference TRBV5-1 and TRBJ1-4, is as follows: KAGVTQTPRYLIKTRGQQVTLSCSPISGHRSVSWYQQTPGQGLQFLFEYFSETQRNKGNFPGRFSGRQFSNSRSEMNVSTLELGDSALYLCASSPTGFANEKLFFGSGTQLSVL.

This chain joins TRBV19 and TRBJ2-1; TRBD2 is a possible D gene (6 bases). This CDR3 is 15 amino acids long. CDR1 is LNHDA and CDR2 is SQIVND in the germline V gene (reference sequence). Trimming pared 5 bases from V and 3 bases from J, leaving 14 bases between. In DNA form, the CDR3 reads TGTGCCAGTAGTCAGACGGCGGGGAACTACAATGAGCAGTTCTTC. It translates to CASSQTAGNYNEQFF.

The chain couples TRBV9 to TRBJ2-4, with D possibly matching TRBD2 (5 bases). V gave up 4 bases and J gave up 0 bases, with 14 bases separating them. The CDR3 runs 16 residues. Per germline, CDR1 SGDLS and CDR2 YYNGEE. The CDR3 region is CASSFGLSTAKNIQYF. CDR3 DNA sequence: TGTGCCAGCAGCTTTGGACTCAGCACAGCCAAAAACATTCAGTACTTC.